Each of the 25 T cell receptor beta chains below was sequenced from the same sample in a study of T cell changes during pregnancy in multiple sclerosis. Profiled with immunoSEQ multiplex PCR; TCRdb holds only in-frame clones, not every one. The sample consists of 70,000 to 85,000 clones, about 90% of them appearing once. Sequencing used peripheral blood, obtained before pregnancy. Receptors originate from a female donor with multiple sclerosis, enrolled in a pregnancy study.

For the CDR3, the DNA is TGTGCCAGCAGCCAGCCACAGGGAAAACTGTTTTTT. This codes for CASSQPQGKLFF. The V and J genes are TRBV28 and TRBJ1-4; D may be TRBD1 (6 bases). Germline CDR1 MDHEN, CDR2 SYDVKM. V was shortened by 6 bases and J by 10 bases, with 12 bases between the two germline ends. This CDR3 is 12 amino acids long.

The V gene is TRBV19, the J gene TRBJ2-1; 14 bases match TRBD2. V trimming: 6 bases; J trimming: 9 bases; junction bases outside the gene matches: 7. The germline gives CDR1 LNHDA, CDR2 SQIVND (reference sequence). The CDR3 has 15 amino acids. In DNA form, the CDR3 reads TGTGCCAGTAGGGTGGGGACTAGCGGGAGTCTTGAGCAGTTCTTC. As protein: CASRVGTSGSLEQFF.

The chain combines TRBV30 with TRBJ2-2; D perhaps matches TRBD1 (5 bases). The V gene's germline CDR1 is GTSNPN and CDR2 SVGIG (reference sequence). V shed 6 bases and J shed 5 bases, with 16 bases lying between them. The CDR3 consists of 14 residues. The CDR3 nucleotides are TGTGCCTGTTCAAGGACAATTGCAACCGGGGAGCTGTTTTTT. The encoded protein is CACSRTIATGELFF.

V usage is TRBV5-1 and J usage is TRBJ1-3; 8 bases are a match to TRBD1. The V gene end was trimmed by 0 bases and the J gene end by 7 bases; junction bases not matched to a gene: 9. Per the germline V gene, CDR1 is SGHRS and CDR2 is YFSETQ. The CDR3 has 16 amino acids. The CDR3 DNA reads TGCGCCAGCAGCTTGGATCAGCATGGGACAGGCAACACCATATATTTT. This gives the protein CASSLDQHGTGNTIYF.

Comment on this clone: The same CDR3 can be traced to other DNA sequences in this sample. CDR3 sequence reads: CSAARTARNTEAFF. DNA for the CDR3: TGCAGCGCGGCACGGACAGCCCGGAACACTGAAGCTTTCTTT. The chain links TRBV29-1 to TRBJ1-1, with D maybe TRBD1 (6 bases). Trimming pared 7 bases from V and 1 base from J, leaving 16 bases between. This CDR3 is 14 amino acids long. CDR1 SQVTM and CDR2 ANQGSEA come from the germline V gene.

CDR3 DNA: TGCAGCGTTGCCCCCCCGGGAAGGGCGAACACCGGGGAGCTGTTTTTT. The encoded protein is CSVAPPGRANTGELFF. The chain is built from TRBV29-1 and TRBJ2-2; D is perhaps TRBD2 (5 bases). The CDR3 is made up of 16 amino acids. Germline assignment: CDR1 SQVTM and CDR2 ANQGSEA. V was cut by 4 bases and J by 0 bases, with 15 bases left in between.

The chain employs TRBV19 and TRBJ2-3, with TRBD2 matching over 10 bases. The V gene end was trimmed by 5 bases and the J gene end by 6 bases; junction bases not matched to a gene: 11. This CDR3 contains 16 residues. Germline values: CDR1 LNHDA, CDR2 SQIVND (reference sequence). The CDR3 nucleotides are TGTGCCAGTAGTCCCGCGGCTAGCGGGAGAGGTGATACGCAGTATTTT. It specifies CASSPAASGRGDTQYF.

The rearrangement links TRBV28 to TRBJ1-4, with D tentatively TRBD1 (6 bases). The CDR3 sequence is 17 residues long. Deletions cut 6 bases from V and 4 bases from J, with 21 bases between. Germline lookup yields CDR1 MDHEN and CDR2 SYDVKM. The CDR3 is CASSPPDSHVHNEKLFF. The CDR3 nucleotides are TGTGCCAGCAGCCCCCCGGACAGCCACGTACATAATGAAAAACTGTTTTTT. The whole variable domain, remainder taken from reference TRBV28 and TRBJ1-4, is DVKVTQSSRYLVKRTGEKVFLECVQDMDHENMFWYRQDPGLGLRLIYFSYDVKMKEKGDIPEGYSVSREKKERFSLILESASTNQTSMYLCASSPPDSHVHNEKLFFGSGTQLSVL.

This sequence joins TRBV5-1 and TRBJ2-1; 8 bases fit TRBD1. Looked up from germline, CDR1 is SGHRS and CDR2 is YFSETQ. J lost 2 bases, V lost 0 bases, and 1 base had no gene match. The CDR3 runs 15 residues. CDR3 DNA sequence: TGCGCCAGCAGCTTGGCCAGGGGGCCCTACAATGAGCAGTTCTTC. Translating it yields CASSLARGPYNEQFF.

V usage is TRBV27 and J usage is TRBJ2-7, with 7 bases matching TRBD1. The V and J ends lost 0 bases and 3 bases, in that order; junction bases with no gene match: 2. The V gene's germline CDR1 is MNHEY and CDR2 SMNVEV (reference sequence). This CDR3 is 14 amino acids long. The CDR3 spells CASSLSGTDYEQYF. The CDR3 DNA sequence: TGTGCCAGCAGTTTATCCGGGACAGACTACGAGCAGTACTTC.

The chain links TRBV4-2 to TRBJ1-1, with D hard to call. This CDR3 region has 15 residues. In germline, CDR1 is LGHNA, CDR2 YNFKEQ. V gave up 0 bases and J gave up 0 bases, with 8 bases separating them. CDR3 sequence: CASSQEWQMNTEAFF. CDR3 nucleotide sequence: TGTGCCAGCAGCCAAGAATGGCAGATGAACACTGAAGCTTTCTTT.

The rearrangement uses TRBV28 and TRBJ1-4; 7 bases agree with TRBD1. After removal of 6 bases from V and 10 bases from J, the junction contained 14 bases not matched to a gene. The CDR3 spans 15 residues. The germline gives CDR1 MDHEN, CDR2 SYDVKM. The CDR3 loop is CASSAPRQGAGKLFF. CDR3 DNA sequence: TGTGCCAGCAGCGCCCCCAGACAGGGTGCCGGAAAACTGTTTTTT.

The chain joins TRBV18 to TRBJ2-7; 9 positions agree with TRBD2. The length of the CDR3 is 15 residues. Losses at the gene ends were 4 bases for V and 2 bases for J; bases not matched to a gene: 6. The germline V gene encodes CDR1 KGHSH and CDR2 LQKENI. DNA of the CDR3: TGTGCCAGCTCACAAGGGGCTAGCGGGACCTACGAGCAGTACTTC. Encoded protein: CASSQGASGTYEQYF.

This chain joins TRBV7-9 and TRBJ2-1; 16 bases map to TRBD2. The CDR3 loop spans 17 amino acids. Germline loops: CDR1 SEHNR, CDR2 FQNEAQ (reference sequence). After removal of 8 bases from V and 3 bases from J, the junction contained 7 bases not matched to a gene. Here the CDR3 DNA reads TGTGCCAGCTCCGGGACTAGCGGGAGGGCCATCTACAATGAGCAGTTCTTC. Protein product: CASSGTSGRAIYNEQFF.

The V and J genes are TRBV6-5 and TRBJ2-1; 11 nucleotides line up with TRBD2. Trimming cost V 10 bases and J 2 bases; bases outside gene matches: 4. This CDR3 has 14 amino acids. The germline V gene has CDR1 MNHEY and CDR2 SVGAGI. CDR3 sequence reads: CATRLAGTYNEQFF. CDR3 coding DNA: TGTGCCACCAGACTAGCGGGGACCTACAATGAGCAGTTCTTC.

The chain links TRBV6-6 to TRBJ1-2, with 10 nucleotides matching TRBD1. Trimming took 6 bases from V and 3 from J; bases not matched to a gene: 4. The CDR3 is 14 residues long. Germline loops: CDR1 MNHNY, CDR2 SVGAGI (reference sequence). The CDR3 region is CASRDGQGDYGYTF. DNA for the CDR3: TGTGCCAGCAGGGACGGACAGGGGGACTATGGCTACACCTTC.

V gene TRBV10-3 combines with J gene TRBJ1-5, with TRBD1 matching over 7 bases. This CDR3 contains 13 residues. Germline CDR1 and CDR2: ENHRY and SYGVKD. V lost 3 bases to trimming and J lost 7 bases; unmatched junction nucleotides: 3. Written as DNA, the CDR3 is TGTGCCATCAGTGAACAGGGGAGGCAGCCCCAGCATTTT. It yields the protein CAISEQGRQPQHF.

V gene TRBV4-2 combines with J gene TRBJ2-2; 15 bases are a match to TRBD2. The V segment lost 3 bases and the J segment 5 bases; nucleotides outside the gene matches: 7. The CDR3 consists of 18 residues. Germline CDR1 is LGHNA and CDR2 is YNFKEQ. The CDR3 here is CASSQDAGTSGRTGELFF. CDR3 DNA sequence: TGTGCCAGCAGCCAGGATGCCGGGACTAGCGGGAGGACCGGGGAGCTGTTTTTT.

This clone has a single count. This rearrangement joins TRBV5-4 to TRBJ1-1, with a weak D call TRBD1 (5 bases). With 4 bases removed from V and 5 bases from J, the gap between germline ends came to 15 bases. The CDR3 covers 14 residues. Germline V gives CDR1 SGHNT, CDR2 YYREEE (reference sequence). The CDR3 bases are TGTGCCAGCAGCCCGAGTGCGGGGCGGACTGAAGCTTTCTTT. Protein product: CASSPSAGRTEAFF.

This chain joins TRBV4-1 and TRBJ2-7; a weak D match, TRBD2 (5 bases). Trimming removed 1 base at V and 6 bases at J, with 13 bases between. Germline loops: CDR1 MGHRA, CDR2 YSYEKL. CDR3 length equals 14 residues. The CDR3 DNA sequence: TGCGCCAGCAGCCAAGGGCATATTGAGGGCGAGCAGTACTTC. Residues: CASSQGHIEGEQYF.

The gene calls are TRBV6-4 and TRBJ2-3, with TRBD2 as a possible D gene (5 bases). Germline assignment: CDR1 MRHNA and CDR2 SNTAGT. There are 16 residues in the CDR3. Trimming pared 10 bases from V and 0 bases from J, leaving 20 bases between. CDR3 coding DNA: TGTGCCACCAGCCTAAGCAGCGGAGCTAGCACAGATACGCAGTATTTT. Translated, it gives CATSLSSGASTDTQYF.

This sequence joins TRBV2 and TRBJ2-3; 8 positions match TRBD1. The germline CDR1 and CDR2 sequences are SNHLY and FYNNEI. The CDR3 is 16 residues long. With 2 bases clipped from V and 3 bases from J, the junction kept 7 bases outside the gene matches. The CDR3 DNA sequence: TGTGCCAGCAGTGAACCCGGGACAGGTCGGACAGATACGCAGTATTTT. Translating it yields CASSEPGTGRTDTQYF.

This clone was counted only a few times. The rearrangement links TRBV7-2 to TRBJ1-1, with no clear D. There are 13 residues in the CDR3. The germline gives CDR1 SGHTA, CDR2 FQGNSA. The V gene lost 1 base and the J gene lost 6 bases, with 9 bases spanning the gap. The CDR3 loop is CASSLDRGSEAFF. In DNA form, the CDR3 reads TGTGCCAGCAGCTTAGACCGGGGTTCTGAAGCTTTCTTT.

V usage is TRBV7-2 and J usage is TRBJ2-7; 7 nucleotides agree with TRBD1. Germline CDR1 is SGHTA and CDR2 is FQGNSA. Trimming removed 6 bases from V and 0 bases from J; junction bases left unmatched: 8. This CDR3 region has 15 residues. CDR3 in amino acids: CASSLQGHPSYEQYF. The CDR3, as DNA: TGTGCCAGCAGTTTACAGGGGCATCCCTCCTACGAGCAGTACTTC.

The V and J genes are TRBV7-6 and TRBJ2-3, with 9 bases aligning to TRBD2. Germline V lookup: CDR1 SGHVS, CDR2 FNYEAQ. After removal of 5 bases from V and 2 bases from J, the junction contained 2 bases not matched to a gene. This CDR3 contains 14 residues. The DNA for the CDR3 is TGTGCCAGCAGCCCTAGCGGGAACACAGATACGCAGTATTTT. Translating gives CASSPSGNTDTQYF.